This is a list of T cell receptor beta chains from one sample in a study of Ad26.COV2.S vaccination and SARS-CoV-2 variants. Sequenced by immunoSEQ multiplex PCR; TCRdb stores in-frame clones only, minus some. Of 350,000 to 500,000 clones listed, 90% were seen once; the top ten hold around 4.2%. The specimen comprised peripheral blood, sampled in a trial of Ad26.COV2.S vaccine versus placebo. The receptors were gathered from a person aged 18-60 years who received the Ad26.COV2.S COVID-19 vaccine or a placebo. The CDR3 runs from the conserved cysteine through the conserved F or W. D genes are given only for firm matches. The size entry is marked missing in some rows and otherwise reads once, few, many or a size class.

clone_size j_call cdr3_length v_call d_call cdr3_aa cdr3_nt
- TRBJ2-1 15 TRBV5-1 - CASTLRDRGLNEQFF TGCGCCAGCACCTTGAGGGATAGGGGCCTCAATGAGCAGTTCTTC
- TRBJ1-5 12 TRBV5-1 - CASRDSNQPQHF TGCGCCAGCAGGGACAGCAATCAGCCCCAGCATTTT
- TRBJ1-5 14 TRBV19 TRBD1 CASETGYSNQPQHF TGTGCCTCAGAGACAGGGTATAGCAATCAGCCCCAGCATTTT
- TRBJ1-1 13 TRBV28 - CASTFRGNTEAFF TGTGCCAGCACCTTCAGGGGTAACACTGAAGCTTTCTTT
- TRBJ2-3 15 TRBV6-6 - CASSYLGTSTDTQYF TGTGCCAGCAGTTACCTCGGGACTAGCACAGATACGCAGTATTTT
once TRBJ2-1 11 TRBV19 - CASSIADRQFF TGTGCCAGTAGTATAGCGGACAGGCAGTTCTTC
- TRBJ2-7 14 TRBV28 TRBD2 CASSSGGSFYEQYF TGTGCCAGCAGTTCAGGCGGGAGTTTCTACGAGCAGTACTTC
- TRBJ2-5 14 TRBV6-6 - CASSYSKQGETQYF TGTGCCAGCAGTTACTCGAAACAGGGAGAGACCCAGTACTTC
- TRBJ2-5 10 TRBV20-1 - CSATLETQYF TGCAGTGCAACTCTCGAGACCCAGTACTTC
- TRBJ2-7 13 TRBV4-1 TRBD2 CASSPGLANEQYF TGCGCCAGCAGCCCGGGACTAGCTAACGAGCAGTACTTC
- TRBJ1-5 15 TRBV28 - CASSSRGLGNQPQHF TGTGCCAGCAGTTCCAGGGGCCTTGGCAATCAGCCCCAGCATTTT
- TRBJ2-5 13 TRBV28 - CASSSFRKETQYF TGTGCCAGCAGCTCGTTCCGCAAAGAGACCCAGTACTTC
- TRBJ2-7 18 TRBV15 TRBD2 CATSRDPLTPGRFYEQYF TGTGCCACCAGCAGAGATCCCCTGACGCCCGGGAGGTTCTACGAGCAGTACTTC
- TRBJ2-7 14 TRBV29-1 TRBD2 CSVAQRLAQNEQYF TGCAGCGTTGCCCAACGACTAGCTCAGAACGAGCAGTACTTC
- TRBJ2-2 18 TRBV6-2/TRBV6-3 TRBD2 CASSFQGLAGANTGELFF TGTGCCAGCAGTTTTCAGGGACTAGCGGGAGCAAACACCGGGGAGCTGTTTTTT
- TRBJ2-1 15 TRBV28 - CASSLRGLAGSEQFF TGTGCCAGCAGTTTAAGGGGGCTAGCGGGCAGTGAGCAGTTCTTC
- TRBJ2-7 12 TRBV15 - CATTDRAGEQYF TGTGCCACCACAGACAGGGCGGGGGAGCAGTACTTC
- TRBJ2-3 10 TRBV20-1 - CSASWDTQYF TGCAGTGCTAGTTGGGATACGCAGTATTTT
- TRBJ1-1 13 TRBV5-4 TRBD1 CASTKTGGGEAFF TGTGCCAGCACCAAAACAGGGGGTGGAGAAGCTTTCTTT
- TRBJ2-7 14 TRBV29-1 TRBD2 CSVEFSGEPYEQYF TGCAGCGTTGAATTTAGCGGGGAGCCCTACGAGCAGTACTTC
few TRBJ2-5 14 TRBV5-4 - CASSFPGPGGTQYF TGTGCCAGCAGCTTTCCGGGCCCTGGCGGGACCCAGTACTTC
- TRBJ2-3 16 TRBV27 - CASSLSAESSTDTQYF TGTGCCAGCAGTTTATCGGCGGAGAGTAGCACAGATACGCAGTATTTT
- TRBJ1-5 14 TRBV6-2/TRBV6-3 - CASSYGGGNQPQHF TGTGCCAGCAGTTACGGAGGGGGCAATCAGCCCCAGCATTTT
- TRBJ2-5 16 TRBV30 TRBD2 CAWKRLAGVRQETQYF TGTGCCTGGAAAAGGCTAGCGGGAGTGAGGCAAGAGACCCAGTACTTC
- TRBJ1-4 15 TRBV7-2 TRBD1 CASSRGGTTNEKLFF TGTGCCAGCTCCAGGGGGGGAACAACTAATGAAAAACTGTTTTTT
- TRBJ1-4 15 TRBV5-6 - CASSDRDTANEKLFF TGTGCCAGCAGCGACCGGGACACGGCAAATGAAAAACTGTTTTTT
- TRBJ2-3 18 TRBV24-1 TRBD2 CATSELNKGLAGEDTQYF TGTGCCACCAGTGAACTCAATAAGGGACTAGCGGGAGAGGATACGCAGTATTTT
- TRBJ2-1 14 TRBV5-1 - CASSLGSRNNEQFF TGCGCCAGCAGCTTGGGTAGCCGTAACAATGAGCAGTTCTTC
- TRBJ1-2 15 TRBV19 - CASSIKTGANYGYTF TGTGCCAGTAGTATCAAGACGGGAGCTAACTATGGCTACACCTTC
- TRBJ2-5 15 TRBV10-3 TRBD1 CAISDPGTAKETQYF TGTGCCATCAGTGACCCCGGGACAGCGAAAGAGACCCAGTACTTC
- TRBJ2-1 12 TRBV13 - CASSQSGPGKVF TGTGCCAGCAGCCAGTCTGGACCGGGAAAGGTCTTC
- TRBJ2-7 15 TRBV6-2/TRBV6-3 TRBD2 CASSFRTSGNYEQYF TGTGCCAGCAGTTTCCGGACTAGCGGGAACTACGAGCAGTACTTC
- TRBJ1-5 15 TRBV4-3 - CASSQDAVAFQPQHF TGCGCCAGCAGCCAAGATGCAGTGGCCTTTCAGCCCCAGCATTTT
- TRBJ2-1 11 TRBV28 - CASGFYNEQFF TGTGCCAGCGGGTTCTACAATGAGCAGTTCTTC
- TRBJ2-7 15 TRBV28 - CASSSRHGGGTAQYF TGTGCCAGCAGTAGCCGACATGGGGGCGGCACCGCGCAGTACTTC
- TRBJ2-1 15 TRBV13 TRBD1 CASSAAYRGYNEQFF TGTGCCAGCAGCGCCGCCTACAGGGGATACAATGAGCAGTTCTTC
few TRBJ2-2 15 TRBV5-1 - CASTGAGQYTGELFF TGCGCCAGCACCGGCGCCGGACAGTACACCGGGGAGCTGTTTTTT
- TRBJ1-4 14 TRBV5-4 TRBD1 CASSLQGAEEKLFF TGTGCCAGCAGCTTACAGGGGGCCGAGGAAAAACTGTTTTTT